This TCR beta chain emerged from a study of CXCR3-negative and CXCR3-positive naive CD8 T cells. Study-level points and caveats: Both naive subsets carried similar amounts of surface CD5, so TCR strength was inferred from TRB CDR3 properties. Naive cells used TRBV-TRBJ genes in much the same way whether CXCR3-negative or CXCR3-positive; memory cells did not.

As concerns this clonotype: The antigen is unknown.

Germline V gene lookup returns CDR1 LGHNA and CDR2 YSLEER. CDR3 length: 16 residues. TRB cDNA was prepared as libraries by UMI-labeled 5' RACE. Reprocessing the 5' RACE reads, TCRdb reports a single entry for every CDR3 protein and omits DNA. The sample holds 60,000 or so distinct CDR3 sequences. The sequence was collected from a human donor in good health. Some clones in this sample may be carry-over from other donors' samples. The chain is built from TRBV4-3 and TRBJ2-7; lacking DNA, the TRBD1 call made by TCRdb goes unchecked. The sample taken for sequencing was memory CD8+ T cells from blood. This CDR3 reads CASSLLPGQGVYEQYF.